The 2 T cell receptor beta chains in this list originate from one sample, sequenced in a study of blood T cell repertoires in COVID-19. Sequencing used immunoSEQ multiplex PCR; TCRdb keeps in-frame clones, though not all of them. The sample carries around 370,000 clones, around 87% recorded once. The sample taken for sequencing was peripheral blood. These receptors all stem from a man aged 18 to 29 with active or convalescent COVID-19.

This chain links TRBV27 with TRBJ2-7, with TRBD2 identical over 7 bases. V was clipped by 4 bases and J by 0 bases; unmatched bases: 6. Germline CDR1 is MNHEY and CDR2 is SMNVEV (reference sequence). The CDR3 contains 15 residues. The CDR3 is CASSSGLGSSYEQYF. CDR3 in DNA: TGTGCCAGCAGTTCCGGACTAGGGAGCTCCTACGAGCAGTACTTC.

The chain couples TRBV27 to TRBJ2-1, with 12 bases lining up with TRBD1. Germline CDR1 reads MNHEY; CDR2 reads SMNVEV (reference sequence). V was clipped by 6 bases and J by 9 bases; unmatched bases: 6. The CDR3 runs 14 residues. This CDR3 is CASSWDRGLSEQFF. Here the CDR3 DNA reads TGTGCCAGCAGCTGGGACAGGGGGCTGAGTGAGCAGTTCTTC.